Included here is one TCR beta chain sequence, with context. Its antigen is undetermined. This sample is drawn from a study of metastatic and nonmetastatic thyroid tumors. Study background: Comparative analysis of repertoires was undertaken across blood and tumor or nodule tissue obtained from malignant and benign thyroid patients.

Notes on the study in general: Significantly higher TCR beta diversity was reportedly seen in malignant thyroid tumors than benign nodules, in blood and tumor.

No patient received treatment before thyroid surgery. As originally analysed: The study took CDR3 differences across clinicopathological groups and made a distant-metastasis classifier for papillary thyroid cancer from them. TCRdb re-processed the PCR reads through MiXCR. Here the V and J calls rest on TCRdb's processing, not on the authors' analysis. The sample yields tens of thousands of clones, around a fifth seen once. V was cut by 1 base and J by 5 bases, with 9 bases left in between. This CDR3 is built from 13 residues. Per the germline V gene, CDR1 is GTSNPN and CDR2 is SVGIG (reference sequence).

The chain links TRBV30 to TRBJ2-1, with D hard to call. The sequence was collected from a female donor with papillary thyroid cancer or a benign thyroid nodule (not recorded which). Some clones in this sample may be carry-over from other donors' samples. The sequenced sample was blood. CDR3 sequence reads: CAWSGNANNEQFF. DNA of the CDR3: TGTGCCTGGAGTGGGAACGCCAACAATGAGCAGTTCTTC.